This entry features one TCR beta chain sequence. Next came a second PCR, run for about 7 to 12 cycles, which used a sample-barcoded 5' primer along with a J-beta primer mix. From the 5' RACE reads, TCRdb called clonotypes with MiXCR, one entry per CDR3 protein. The table shows hundreds of thousands of distinct CDR3 sequences, with approximately 65% occurring only once. This entry is derived from a study of blood T cells in healthy people across ages. Trimming shortened V by 3 bases and J by 6 bases, and 8 bases separated the two germline ends. There are 12 residues in the CDR3. The sample comprised blood. This clonotype originated in a man younger than 40 in good health. The rearrangement uses TRBV12-3 or TRBV12-4 and TRBJ1-1, with D unresolved. The chain's CDR3 is CASSLVLAEAFF. The DNA of the CDR3 is TGTGCCAGCAGTTTGGTACTGGCTGAAGCTTTCTTT.